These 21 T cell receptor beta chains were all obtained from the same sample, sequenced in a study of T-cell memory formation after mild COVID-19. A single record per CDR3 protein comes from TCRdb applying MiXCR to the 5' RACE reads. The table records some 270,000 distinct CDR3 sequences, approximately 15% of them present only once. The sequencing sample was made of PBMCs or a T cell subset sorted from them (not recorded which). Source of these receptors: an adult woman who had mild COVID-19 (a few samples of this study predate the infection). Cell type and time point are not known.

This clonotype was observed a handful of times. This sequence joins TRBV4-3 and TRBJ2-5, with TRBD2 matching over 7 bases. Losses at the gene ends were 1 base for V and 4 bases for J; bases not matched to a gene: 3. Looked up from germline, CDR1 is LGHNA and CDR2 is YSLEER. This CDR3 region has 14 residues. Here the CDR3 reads CASSQGLAAETQYF. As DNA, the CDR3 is TGCGCCAGCAGCCAAGGACTAGCCGCAGAGACCCAGTACTTC.

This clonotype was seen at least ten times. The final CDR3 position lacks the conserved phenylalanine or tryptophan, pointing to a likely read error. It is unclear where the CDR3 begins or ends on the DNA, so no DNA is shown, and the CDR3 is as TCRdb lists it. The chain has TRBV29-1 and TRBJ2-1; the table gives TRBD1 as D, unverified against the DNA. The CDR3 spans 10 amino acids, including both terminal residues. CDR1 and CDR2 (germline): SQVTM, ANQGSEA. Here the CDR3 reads CSVEEGVGSP.

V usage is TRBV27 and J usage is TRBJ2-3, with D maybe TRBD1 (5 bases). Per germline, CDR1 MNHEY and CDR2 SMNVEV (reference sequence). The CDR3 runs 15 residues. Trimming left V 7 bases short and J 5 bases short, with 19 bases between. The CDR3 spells CASNEYRARGDTQYF. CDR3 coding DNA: TGTGCCAGCAACGAGTACCGCGCTAGGGGAGATACGCAGTATTTT.

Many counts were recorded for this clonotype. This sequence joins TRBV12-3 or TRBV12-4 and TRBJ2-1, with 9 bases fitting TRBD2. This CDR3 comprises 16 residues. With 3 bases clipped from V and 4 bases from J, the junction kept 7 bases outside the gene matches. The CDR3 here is CASSFDWREGYNEQFF. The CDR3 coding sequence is TGTGCCAGCAGTTTCGATTGGCGGGAGGGGTACAATGAGCAGTTCTTC.

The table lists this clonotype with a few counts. In nucleotides, the CDR3 is TGCGCCAGCAGCCAAGGGACTAGCGAATACAATGAGCAGTTCTTC. Amino acid sequence: CASSQGTSEYNEQFF. J is TRBJ2-1 and V is TRBV4-3; 9 bases fit TRBD2. The ends lost 1 base at V and 4 bases at J; junction bases unmatched: 2. Per germline, CDR1 LGHNA and CDR2 YSLEER. This CDR3 contains 15 residues.

The CDR3 is CAIPSPGDGTNEQYF. The CDR3 nucleotides are TGTGCCATCCCAAGCCCTGGTGACGGCACTAACGAGCAGTACTTC. J is TRBJ2-7 and V is TRBV7-6; no reliable D call. Trimming removed 10 bases from V and 5 bases from J, with 24 bases in between. This CDR3 is built from 15 residues. Germline CDR1 SGHVS, CDR2 FNYEAQ.

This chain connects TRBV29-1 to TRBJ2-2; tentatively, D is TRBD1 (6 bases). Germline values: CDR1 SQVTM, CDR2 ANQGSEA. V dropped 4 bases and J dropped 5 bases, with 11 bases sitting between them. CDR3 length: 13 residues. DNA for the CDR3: TGCAGCGTTGCCAGGGGAAGAACCGGGGAGCTGTTTTTT. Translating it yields CSVARGRTGELFF.

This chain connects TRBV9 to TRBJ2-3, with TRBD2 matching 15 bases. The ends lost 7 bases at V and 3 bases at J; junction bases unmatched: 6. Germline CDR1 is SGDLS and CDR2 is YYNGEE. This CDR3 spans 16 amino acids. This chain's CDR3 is CASGSGLAGGTDTQYF. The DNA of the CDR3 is TGTGCCAGCGGTTCAGGACTAGCGGGGGGGACAGATACGCAGTATTTT. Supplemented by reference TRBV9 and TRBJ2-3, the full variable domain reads DSGVTQTPKHLITATGQRVTLRCSPRSGDLSVYWYQQSLDQGLQFLIQYYNGEERAKGNILERFSAQQFPDLHSELNLSSLELGDSALYFCASGSGLAGGTDTQYFGPGTRLTVL.

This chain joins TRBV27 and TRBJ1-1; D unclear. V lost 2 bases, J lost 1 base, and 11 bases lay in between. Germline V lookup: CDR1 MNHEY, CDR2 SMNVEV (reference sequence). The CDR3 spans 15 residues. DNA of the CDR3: TGTGCCAGCAGTTTAGGGAGGATTAGGAACACTGAAGCTTTCTTT. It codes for CASSLGRIRNTEAFF.

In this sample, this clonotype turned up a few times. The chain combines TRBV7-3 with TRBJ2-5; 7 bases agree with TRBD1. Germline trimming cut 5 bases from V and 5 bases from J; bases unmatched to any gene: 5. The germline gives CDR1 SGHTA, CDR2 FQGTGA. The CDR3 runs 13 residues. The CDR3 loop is CASSQDRRETQYF. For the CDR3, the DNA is TGTGCCAGCAGCCAGGACAGGAGGGAGACCCAGTACTTC.

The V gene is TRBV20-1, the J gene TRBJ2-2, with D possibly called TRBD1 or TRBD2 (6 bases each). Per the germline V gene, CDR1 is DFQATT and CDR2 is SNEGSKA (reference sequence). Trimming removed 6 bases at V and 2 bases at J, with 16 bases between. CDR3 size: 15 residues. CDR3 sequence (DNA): TGCAGTGCAGGGGGGATTTTTCCCAACACCGGGGAGCTGTTTTTT. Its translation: CSAGGIFPNTGELFF.

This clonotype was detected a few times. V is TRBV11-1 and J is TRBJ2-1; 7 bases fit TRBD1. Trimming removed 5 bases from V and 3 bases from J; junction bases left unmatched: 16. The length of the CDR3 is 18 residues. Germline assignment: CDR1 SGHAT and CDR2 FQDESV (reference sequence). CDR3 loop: CASSINNRGLGFYNEQFF. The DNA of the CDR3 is TGTGCCAGCAGCATTAATAACAGGGGTCTGGGATTCTACAATGAGCAGTTCTTC.

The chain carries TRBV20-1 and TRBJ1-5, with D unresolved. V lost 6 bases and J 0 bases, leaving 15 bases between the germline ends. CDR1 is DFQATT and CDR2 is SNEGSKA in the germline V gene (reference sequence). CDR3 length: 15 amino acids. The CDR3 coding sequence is TGCAGTGCCTTGATGGAAGTTTATAGCAATCAGCCCCAGCATTTT. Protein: CSALMEVYSNQPQHF.

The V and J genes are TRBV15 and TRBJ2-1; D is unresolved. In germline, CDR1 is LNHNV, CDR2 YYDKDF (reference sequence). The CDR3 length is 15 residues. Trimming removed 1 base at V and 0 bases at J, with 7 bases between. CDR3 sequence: CATSRGGISYNEQFF. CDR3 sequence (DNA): TGTGCCACCAGCAGAGGTGGCATCTCCTACAATGAGCAGTTCTTC.

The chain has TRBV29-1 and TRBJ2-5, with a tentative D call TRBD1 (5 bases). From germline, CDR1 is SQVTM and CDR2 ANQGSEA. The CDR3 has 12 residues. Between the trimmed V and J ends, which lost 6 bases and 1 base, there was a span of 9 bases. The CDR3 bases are TGCAGCGTGGACACGAGCCAAGAGACCCAGTACTTC. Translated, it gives CSVDTSQETQYF.

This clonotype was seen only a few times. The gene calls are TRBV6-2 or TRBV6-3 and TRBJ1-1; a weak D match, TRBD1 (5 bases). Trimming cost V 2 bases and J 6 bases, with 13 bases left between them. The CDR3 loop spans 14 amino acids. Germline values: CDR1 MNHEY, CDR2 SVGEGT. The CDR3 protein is CASSYQGLISEAFF. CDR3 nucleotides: TGTGCCAGCAGTTACCAGGGTTTAATCTCTGAAGCTTTCTTT.

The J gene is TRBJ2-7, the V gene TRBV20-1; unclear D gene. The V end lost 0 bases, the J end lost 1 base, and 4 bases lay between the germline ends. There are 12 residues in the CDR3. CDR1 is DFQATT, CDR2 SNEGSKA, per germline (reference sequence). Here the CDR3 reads CSARDKSYEQYF. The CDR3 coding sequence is TGCAGTGCTAGAGACAAGTCCTACGAGCAGTACTTC.

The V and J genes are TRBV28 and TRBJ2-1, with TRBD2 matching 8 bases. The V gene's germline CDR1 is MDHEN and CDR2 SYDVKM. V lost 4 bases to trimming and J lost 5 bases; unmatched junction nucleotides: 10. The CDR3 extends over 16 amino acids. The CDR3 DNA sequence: TGTGCCAGCAGTTCCCTAGGTAGCGGGACTCACAATGAGCAGTTCTTC. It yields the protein CASSSLGSGTHNEQFF.

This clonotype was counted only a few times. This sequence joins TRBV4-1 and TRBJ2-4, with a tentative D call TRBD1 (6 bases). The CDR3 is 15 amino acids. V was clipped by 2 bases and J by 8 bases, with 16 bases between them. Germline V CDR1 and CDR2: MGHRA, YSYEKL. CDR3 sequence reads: CASSQFPGQLDIQYF. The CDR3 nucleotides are TGCGCCAGCAGCCAATTCCCGGGACAATTGGACATTCAGTACTTC.

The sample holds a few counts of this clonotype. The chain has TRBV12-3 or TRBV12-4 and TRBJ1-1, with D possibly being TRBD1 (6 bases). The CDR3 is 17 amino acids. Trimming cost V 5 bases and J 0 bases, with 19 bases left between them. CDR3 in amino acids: CASSPEGGGRMNTEAFF. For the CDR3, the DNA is TGTGCCAGCAGTCCGGAGGGGGGAGGGCGGATGAACACTGAAGCTTTCTTT.

The CDR3 nucleotides are TGTGCCAGCAGCGTAGCGGGGGGGCCTCCGAGGGGAGAGACCCAGTACTTC. It is translated as CASSVAGGPPRGETQYF. This chain connects TRBV9 to TRBJ2-5; 8 nucleotides match TRBD2. The CDR3 spans 17 residues. Germline CDR1 reads SGDLS; CDR2 reads YYNGEE. Trimming took 0 bases from V and 4 from J; bases not matched to a gene: 11.